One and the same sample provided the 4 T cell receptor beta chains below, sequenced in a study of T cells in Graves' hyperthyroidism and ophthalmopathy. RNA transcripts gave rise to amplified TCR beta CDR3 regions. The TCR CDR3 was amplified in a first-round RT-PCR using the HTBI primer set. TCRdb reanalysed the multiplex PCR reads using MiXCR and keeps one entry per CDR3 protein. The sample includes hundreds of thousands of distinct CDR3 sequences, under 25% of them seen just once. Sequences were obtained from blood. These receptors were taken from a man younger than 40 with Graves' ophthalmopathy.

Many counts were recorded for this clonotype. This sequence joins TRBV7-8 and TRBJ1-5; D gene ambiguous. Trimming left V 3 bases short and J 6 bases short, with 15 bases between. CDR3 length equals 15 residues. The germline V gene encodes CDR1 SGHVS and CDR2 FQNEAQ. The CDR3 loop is CASSLGRNSRQPQHF. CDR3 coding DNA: TGTGCCAGCAGCTTGGGCAGAAATAGCCGTCAGCCCCAGCATTTT.

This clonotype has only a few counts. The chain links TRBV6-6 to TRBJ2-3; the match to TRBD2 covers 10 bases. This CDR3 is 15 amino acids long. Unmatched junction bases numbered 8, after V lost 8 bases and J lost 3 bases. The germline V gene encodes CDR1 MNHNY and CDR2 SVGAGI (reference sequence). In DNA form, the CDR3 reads TGTGCCAGCGGACTCCTTAGCGGGAGGACAGATACGCAGTATTTT. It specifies CASGLLSGRTDTQYF.

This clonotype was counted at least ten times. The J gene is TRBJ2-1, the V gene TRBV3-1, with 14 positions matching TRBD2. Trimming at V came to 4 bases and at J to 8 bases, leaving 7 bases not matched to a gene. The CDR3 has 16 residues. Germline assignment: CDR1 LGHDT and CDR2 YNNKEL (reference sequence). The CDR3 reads CASSPLGTSGSHEQFF. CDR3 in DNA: TGTGCCAGCAGCCCACTGGGGACTAGCGGGAGTCATGAGCAGTTCTTC.

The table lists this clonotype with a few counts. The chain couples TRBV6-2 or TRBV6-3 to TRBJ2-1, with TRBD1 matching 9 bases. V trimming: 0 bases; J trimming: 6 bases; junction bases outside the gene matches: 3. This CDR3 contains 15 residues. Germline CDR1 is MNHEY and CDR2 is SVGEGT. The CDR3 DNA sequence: TGTGCCAGCAGTTACTCCGGGACAGGGTTCAATGAGCAGTTCTTC. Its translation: CASSYSGTGFNEQFF.